This TCR beta chain was recovered during a study of T cells in narcolepsy. Germline-derived CDR1 and CDR2 are MNHNS and SASEGT. The junction had 5 bases not matched to a gene; V was cut back by 5 bases and J by 4 bases. The CDR3 contains 14 residues. Study-level findings and limits: No autoreactive T cell clone sequences appeared in some memory CD4+ repertoires. Reportedly, autoreactive clonotypes were serially detected in patients' blood but not controls'. Autoreactive HCRT-specific and TRIB2-specific clonotypes were marked in same-patient CSF-versus-blood CD4+ comparisons.

Method: immunoSEQ multiplex PCR; TCRdb's copy keeps in-frame clones and lacks some. This table has about 24,000 clones, about 80% appearing once. About this clone itself: The antigen is unknown.

Sequenced: memory (CD45RA-) CD4+ T cells from blood. The chain combines TRBV6-1 with TRBJ1-2, with 9 bases fitting TRBD1. The receptor was derived from a human donor in good health. Here the CDR3 reads CASSPGTGPYGYTF. CDR3 nucleotides: TGTGCCAGCAGTCCCGGGACAGGGCCCTATGGCTACACCTTC.